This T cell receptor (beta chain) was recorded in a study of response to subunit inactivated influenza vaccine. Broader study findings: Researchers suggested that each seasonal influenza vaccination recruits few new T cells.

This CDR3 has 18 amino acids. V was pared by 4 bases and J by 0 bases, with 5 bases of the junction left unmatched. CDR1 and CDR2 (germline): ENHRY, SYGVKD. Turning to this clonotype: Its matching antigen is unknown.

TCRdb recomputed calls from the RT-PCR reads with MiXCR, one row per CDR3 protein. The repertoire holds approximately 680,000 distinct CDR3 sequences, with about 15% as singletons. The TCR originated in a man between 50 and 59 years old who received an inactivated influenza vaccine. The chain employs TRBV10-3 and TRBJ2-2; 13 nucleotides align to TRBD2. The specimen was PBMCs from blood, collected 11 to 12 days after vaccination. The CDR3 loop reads CAISVGTSGVTNTGELFF. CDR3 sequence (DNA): TGTGCCATCAGTGTTGGGACTAGCGGGGTCACGAACACCGGGGAGCTGTTTTTT.